This T cell receptor beta chain is drawn from a study of cytomegalovirus exposure and HLA in healthy donors. Study summary: A data release that came early held approximately 85 million unique TCRs from HLA-typed donors.

Study-level results: Later on, a genetic analysis was performed. It linked a missense variant in DCLRE1C with V- and J-gene trimming of TCR beta. Sequencing depth across donors, presence/absence analyses assumed, was roughly uniform.

About this clone itself: What it binds is unknown.

In the PCR, 60 Vbeta and 13 Jbeta primers were used. Only in-frame clones appear in the TCRdb table, and some are missing; sequencing was by immunoSEQ multiplex PCR. Of around 100,000 clones listed, 79% were seen once; the top ten hold more than 3.5%. Per germline, CDR1 MDHEN and CDR2 SYDVKM. Trimming left V 3 bases short and J 4 bases short, with 13 bases between. CDR3 length: 15 amino acids. This TCR was sampled from a female donor in good health and CMV-seropositive. This sequence joins TRBV28 and TRBJ2-1; weak D call: TRBD2 (6 bases). Sequenced: PBMCs. CDR3 region: CASSFSLARYNEQFF. The CDR3 DNA is TGTGCCAGCAGTTTCTCCCTAGCGAGGTACAATGAGCAGTTCTTC.